This T cell receptor (beta chain) was found in a study of cytomegalovirus exposure and HLA in healthy donors. Across the whole study: The 130 or so validation repertoires, a later analysis reported, used the same platform as the roughly 650 repertoires from the first cohort.

Germline V gene sequence: CDR1 SGDLS, CDR2 YYNGEE. V lost 3 bases and J lost 3, with 10 bases in between. The length of the CDR3 is 14 residues. Libraries were prepared by immunoSEQ multiplex PCR; TCRdb keeps only in-frame clonotypes and omits some of them. Of about 160,000 clones in the sample, just under 90% were seen once. This clonotype originated in a woman between 18 and 30 years old in good health and CMV-seropositive. Input material: PBMCs. The V and J genes are TRBV9 and TRBJ1-5; TRBD1 is a possible D gene (6 bases). CDR3 DNA sequence: TGTGCCAGCAGCGCGACAGGATCCAATCAGCCCCAGCATTTT. Its translation: CASSATGSNQPQHF.